Below are 29 T cell receptor beta chains sequenced from a single sample in a study of OX40 agonist ivuxolimab in advanced cancers. Sequencing was performed with immunoSEQ multiplex PCR; in TCRdb, only in-frame clones are kept and a portion is missing. The sample holds tens of thousands of clones, over 75% seen once. This material consisted of CD4+ or CD8+ T cells sorted from blood, taken in a trial of the OX40 agonist ivuxolimab. The receptors shown here come from an adult with an advanced solid tumor such as melanoma, head and neck, liver or kidney cancer.

This chain links TRBV29-1 with TRBJ2-7, with 8 nucleotides matching TRBD2. V lost 4 bases, J lost 2 bases, and 4 bases stayed unmatched. The CDR3 runs 13 residues. In germline, CDR1 is SQVTM, CDR2 ANQGSEA. The CDR3 DNA is TGCAGCGTTGCAGCGGGAGTACCCTACGAGCAGTACTTC. It codes for CSVAAGVPYEQYF.

The chain links TRBV7-6 to TRBJ1-2; D perhaps matches TRBD1 (6 bases). CDR3 size: 14 residues. Trimming removed 0 bases from V and 7 bases from J, with 12 bases in between. Germline CDR1 SGHVS, CDR2 FNYEAQ. In DNA, the CDR3 is TGTGCCAGCAGCTTAGCATGGGGGGCAAGTGGCTACACCTTC. Protein product: CASSLAWGASGYTF. Using reference TRBV7-6 and TRBJ1-2 for the parts outside the CDR3, the full variable domain is GAGVSQSPRYKVTKRGQDVALRCDPISGHVSLYWYRQALGQGPEFLTYFNYEAQQDKSGLPNDRFSAERPEGSISTLTIQRTEQRDSAMYRCASSLAWGASGYTFGSGTRLTVV.

This rearrangement joins TRBV27 to TRBJ2-7; TRBD1 matches at 8 bases. CDR1 MNHEY and CDR2 SMNVEV come from the germline V gene (reference sequence). There are 18 residues in the CDR3. V shed 5 bases and J 1 base; nucleotides not matched to a gene: 16. The DNA of the CDR3 is TGTGCCAGCAGTCCCCTGGGGACAGGCCAAGGGGGATCCTACGAGCAGTACTTC. This gives the protein CASSPLGTGQGGSYEQYF.

This clone appeared a single time. This sequence joins TRBV5-1 and TRBJ2-3; D possibly corresponds to TRBD1 (5 bases). Germline-derived CDR1 and CDR2 are SGHRS and YFSETQ. V was pared by 2 bases and J by 4 bases, with 11 bases between. The CDR3 runs to 14 residues. CDR3 in DNA: TGCGCCAGCAGCTTAGCCAGGGTCCCAGATACGCAGTATTTT. Translated, it gives CASSLARVPDTQYF.

This clone was seen once. The V call is TRBV19, the J call TRBJ1-1, with a weak D call TRBD1 (5 bases). V shed 0 bases and J shed 6 bases, with 8 bases lying between them. The CDR3 length is 13 residues. Germline V gene sequence: CDR1 LNHDA, CDR2 SQIVND (reference sequence). CDR3 amino acids: CASSIDDSPEAFF. The CDR3 DNA reads as TGTGCCAGTAGTATAGATGACAGCCCTGAAGCTTTCTTT. Together with reference TRBV19 and TRBJ1-1, the CDR3 gives the full variable domain: DGGITQSPKYLFRKEGQNVTLSCEQNLNHDAMYWYRQDPGQGLRLIYYSQIVNDFQKGDIAEGYSVSREKKESFPLTVTSAQKNPTAFYLCASSIDDSPEAFFGQGTRLTVV.

The genes are TRBV6-5 and TRBJ2-7; 8 bases align to TRBD1. This CDR3 contains 13 residues. Germline lookup yields CDR1 MNHEY and CDR2 SVGAGI. J gave up 6 bases and V 8 bases, and 9 bases lay outside the gene matches. The CDR3: CASRDRGALEQYF. DNA of the CDR3: TGTGCCAGCCGTGACAGGGGCGCCCTCGAGCAGTACTTC.

The genes are TRBV7-8 and TRBJ1-1, with 9 bases matching TRBD1. CDR3 length: 16 amino acids. The germline gives CDR1 SGHVS, CDR2 FQNEAQ. The V and J ends lost 5 bases and 3 bases, in that order; junction bases with no gene match: 10. CDR3 bases: TGTGCCAGCAGCCCTCAGGGACAGGGCGTTTACACTGAAGCTTTCTTT. It is translated as CASSPQGQGVYTEAFF.

V is TRBV18 and J is TRBJ2-7; TRBD1 is a possible D gene (6 bases). The CDR3 runs 15 residues. The V and J ends lost 5 bases and 6 bases respectively, with 20 bases between them. Germline CDR1 reads KGHSH; CDR2 reads LQKENI. The CDR3 bases are TGTGCCAGCTCATCTAACAGGGTATCTATTTCCGAGCAGTACTTC. Protein: CASSSNRVSISEQYF.

The chain employs TRBV5-1 and TRBJ1-2, with 10 nucleotides matching TRBD1. The CDR3 contains 15 residues. Germline CDR1 reads SGHRS; CDR2 reads YFSETQ. V trimming: 4 bases; J trimming: 3 bases; junction bases outside the gene matches: 6. The CDR3 region has the DNA TGCGCCAGCAGCGTAAGGACAGGGGGGGACTATGGCTACACCTTC. Residues: CASSVRTGGDYGYTF.

The chain carries TRBV6-1 and TRBJ1-2; D unresolved. The V end lost 1 base, the J end lost 8 bases, and 8 bases lay between the germline ends. CDR3 length equals 12 residues. Germline V lookup: CDR1 MNHNS, CDR2 SASEGT. This chain's CDR3 is CASSEDGYGYTF. CDR3 DNA: TGTGCCAGCAGTGAAGACGGGTACGGCTACACCTTC.

The genes are TRBV7-8 and TRBJ2-1, with 10 bases lining up with TRBD2. This CDR3 comprises 15 residues. Germline loops: CDR1 SGHVS, CDR2 FQNEAQ. V trimming: 3 bases; J trimming: 4 bases; junction bases outside the gene matches: 3. This chain's CDR3 is CASSFSGRTYNEQFF. Here the CDR3 DNA reads TGTGCCAGCAGCTTTAGCGGGAGGACTTACAATGAGCAGTTCTTC. Combining the CDR3 with reference TRBV7-8 and TRBJ2-1 gives the whole variable domain GAGVSQSPRYKVAKRGQDVALRCDPISGHVSLFWYQQALGQGPEFLTYFQNEAQLDKSGLPSDRFFAERPEGSVSTLKIQRTQQEDSAVYLCASSFSGRTYNEQFFGPGTRLTVL.

The chain combines TRBV5-1 with TRBJ2-1; 8 nucleotides match TRBD2. Per the germline V gene, CDR1 is SGHRS and CDR2 is YFSETQ. V shed 0 bases, J shed 9 bases, and the junction held 11 bases outside the gene matches. The CDR3 has 16 residues. The CDR3 spells CASSLEAGGSLAEQFF. The CDR3 DNA reads as TGCGCCAGCAGCTTGGAGGCGGGAGGATCTCTCGCTGAGCAGTTCTTC.

This clone was detected only once. The chain employs TRBV2 and TRBJ2-5; 13 nucleotides align to TRBD2. Germline CDR1 reads SNHLY; CDR2 reads FYNNEI. V was pared by 7 bases and J by 4 bases, with 6 bases of the junction left unmatched. The CDR3 sequence is 15 residues long. The CDR3 DNA sequence: TGTGCCAGCATCGGACTAGCGGGAGAGACAGAGACCCAGTACTTC. Its translation is CASIGLAGETETQYF.

The chain joins TRBV30 to TRBJ1-2; D gene ambiguous. This CDR3 is 12 amino acids long. The V end was cut by 5 bases, the J end by 4 bases, with 11 bases between. Germline CDR1 and CDR2: GTSNPN and SVGIG (reference sequence). The CDR3 sequence is CAWGRGSYGYTF. The CDR3 coding sequence is TGTGCCTGGGGGAGAGGAAGCTATGGCTACACCTTC.

This clone was recorded once. The chain employs TRBV5-1 and TRBJ2-1; 8 bases fit TRBD2. This CDR3 spans 16 amino acids. V trimming: 2 bases; J trimming: 4 bases; junction bases outside the gene matches: 8. From germline, CDR1 is SGHRS and CDR2 YFSETQ. CDR3 nucleotide sequence: TGCGCCAGCAGCTTACAAACTAGCGGCCCGTACAATGAGCAGTTCTTC. Translated, it gives CASSLQTSGPYNEQFF.

V gene TRBV6-5 combines with J gene TRBJ2-3; possible D gene TRBD1, 6 bases. Trimming stripped 4 bases from V and 2 bases from J, with 13 bases between. Germline CDR1 reads MNHEY; CDR2 reads SVGAGI. CDR3 size: 15 residues. The CDR3 sequence: CASSFTGTYTDTQYF. CDR3 DNA sequence: TGTGCCAGCAGTTTCACCGGGACATACACAGATACGCAGTATTTT.

About this clone: Additional DNA sequences in this sample encode the identical CDR3. This sequence joins TRBV19 and TRBJ1-5; unclear D gene. Looked up from germline, CDR1 is LNHDA and CDR2 is SQIVND (reference sequence). The CDR3 is 13 residues long. Trimming took 6 bases from V and 0 from J, leaving 6 bases between them. CDR3 loop: CASSLNSNQPQHF. CDR3 coding DNA: TGTGCCAGTAGCCTTAATAGCAATCAGCCCCAGCATTTT.

The chain links TRBV11-3 to TRBJ1-5; tentatively, D is TRBD1 (5 bases). The CDR3 sequence is 14 residues long. Deletions cut 2 bases from V and 7 bases from J, with 12 bases between. In germline, CDR1 is SGHNT, CDR2 YENEEA. The CDR3 DNA sequence: TGTGCCAGCAGCTTAAACCAGGGTTGGCAGCCCCAGCATTTT. Translating it yields CASSLNQGWQPQHF.

The chain uses TRBV11-2 and TRBJ1-1; D remains unclear. V was cut by 4 bases and J by 7 bases, with 16 bases left in between. This CDR3 is built from 14 residues. Germline-derived CDR1 and CDR2 are SGHAT and FQNNGV. The CDR3 region is CASSSSGSGIEAFF. The CDR3 bases are TGTGCCAGCAGCTCGTCCGGGAGTGGCATTGAAGCTTTCTTT.

In this sample, this clone turned up a few times. The CDR3, as DNA: TGCAGCCAGAGGGGGAACACTGAAGCTTTCTTT. Its protein is CSQRGNTEAFF. V gene TRBV20-1 combines with J gene TRBJ1-1; a weak D match, TRBD1 (5 bases). Per the germline V gene, CDR1 is DFQATT and CDR2 is SNEGSKA (reference sequence). The CDR3 consists of 11 residues.

The rearrangement links TRBV6-5 to TRBJ2-7, with D maybe TRBD2 (6 bases). The CDR3 has 14 amino acids. The ends were cut back, 4 bases at V and 4 bases at J, with 14 bases in the middle. The germline gives CDR1 MNHEY, CDR2 SVGAGI. The CDR3 region has the DNA TGTGCCAGCAGTTCCCCCGGGGGTAGGTACGAGCAGTACTTC. This sequence encodes CASSSPGGRYEQYF.

The V gene is TRBV6-5, the J gene TRBJ1-2; TRBD1 matches at 9 bases. Germline CDR1 is MNHEY and CDR2 is SVGAGI. There are 15 residues in the CDR3. The V gene end was trimmed by 2 bases and the J gene end by 4 bases; junction bases not matched to a gene: 5. DNA of the CDR3: TGTGCCAGCAGTTACGGGACAGGGAGAGCCTATGGCTACACCTTC. Translating it yields CASSYGTGRAYGYTF.

J is TRBJ1-2 and V is TRBV7-2; no clear D. CDR1 is SGHTA and CDR2 is FQGNSA in the germline V gene. This CDR3 has 11 residues. V shed 1 base and J shed 7 bases, with 4 bases lying between them. The CDR3 sequence is CASSLGGGYTF. CDR3 nucleotide sequence: TGTGCCAGCAGCTTAGGCGGTGGCTACACCTTC.

The rearrangement links TRBV27 to TRBJ2-7; D not resolved. This CDR3 spans 14 amino acids. Per the germline V gene, CDR1 is MNHEY and CDR2 is SMNVEV (reference sequence). Trimming took off 6 bases at V and 1 base at J, with 13 bases between the two ends. The CDR3 loop reads CASSPGSASYEQYF. DNA for the CDR3: TGTGCCAGCAGCCCCGGGTCAGCGTCCTACGAGCAGTACTTC.

V and J are TRBV5-1 and TRBJ2-3, with a tentative D call TRBD2 (6 bases). The V gene's germline CDR1 is SGHRS and CDR2 YFSETQ. The CDR3 totals 16 residues. V gave up 3 bases and J gave up 1 base, with 15 bases separating them. The CDR3 nucleotides read TGCGCCAGCAGCTGGGGGGAGTGGTCTGGCACAGATACGCAGTATTTT. Translating it yields CASSWGEWSGTDTQYF.

The chain couples TRBV28 to TRBJ1-1; D remains unclear. The germline gives CDR1 MDHEN, CDR2 SYDVKM. The CDR3 is 13 amino acids. V was cut by 7 bases and J by 4 bases, with 13 bases left in between. The CDR3 region has the DNA TGTGCCAGCACCGTCCCCTCGGGCACTGAAGCTTTCTTT. This sequence encodes CASTVPSGTEAFF.

The chain joins TRBV28 to TRBJ1-4, with D perhaps matching TRBD1 (6 bases). V lost 2 bases, J lost 8 bases, and 12 bases lay in between. CDR1 is MDHEN and CDR2 is SYDVKM in the germline V gene. The CDR3 is 14 amino acids. CDR3 bases: TGTGCCAGCAGTTTACCAGCGAGGGGGGAAAAACTGTTTTTT. This translates into CASSLPARGEKLFF.

The CDR3 DNA sequence: TGTGCCAGCAGTTACTCGGGGGGGCCGGGCTACACCTTC. Residues: CASSYSGGPGYTF. The chain has TRBV6-5 and TRBJ1-2; weak D call: TRBD1 (6 bases). Deletions cut 0 bases from V and 8 bases from J, with 10 bases between. Germline CDR1 MNHEY, CDR2 SVGAGI. The CDR3 is 13 amino acids.

V gene TRBV12-2 combines with J gene TRBJ2-1; TRBD1, the D gene given by the table, was not confirmed from the DNA. TRBV12-2 is annotated as a pseudogene. This CDR3 has 17 residues. The CDR3 is CASRLVTRDRSYNEQFF. In DNA, the CDR3 is TGTGCAAGTCGCTTAGTGACCCGGGACAGGTCCTACAATGAGCAGTTCTTC.